Following are 3 T cell receptor beta chains from one sample sequenced in a study of blood T cell repertoires in COVID-19 (TCRdb year 2020). Library preparation used the immunoSEQ multiplex PCR assay. Drawn from immuneACCESS, this table holds only the in-frame rearrangements with V and J called that TCRdb kept. Clones are partly lost; checked studies trace under half to an unresolved V gene and leave the rest unexplained. The sample table shows a few hundred thousand clones, and approximately 89% are seen once. Clones ranked in the top ten supply 5% of the sample. The sample taken for sequencing was PBMCs or T cells enriched from blood (not recorded which). These receptor sequences come from a man younger than 45 who had recovered from COVID-19.

The rearrangement joins TRBV5-4 to TRBJ1-1, with TRBD1 matching 9 bases. The CDR3 has 13 residues. Germline lookup yields CDR1 SGHNT and CDR2 YYREEE (reference sequence). The junction had 3 bases not matched to a gene; V was cut back by 4 bases and J by 5 bases. As DNA, the CDR3 is TGTGCCAGCAGCGCGACAGGGGGTACTGAAGCTTTCTTT. Its protein product is CASSATGGTEAFF.

The chain recombines TRBV7-6 with TRBJ1-1; no clear D. This CDR3 is built from 13 residues. V lost 4 bases to trimming and J lost 1 base, with 7 bases between them. Per germline, CDR1 SGHVS and CDR2 FNYEAQ. In DNA form, the CDR3 reads TGTGCCAGCAGCTCAGGCCGGAACACTGAAGCTTTCTTT. It specifies CASSSGRNTEAFF. The whole variable domain, remainder taken from reference TRBV7-6 and TRBJ1-1, is GAGVSQSPRYKVTKRGQDVALRCDPISGHVSLYWYRQALGQGPEFLTYFNYEAQQDKSGLPNDRFSAERPEGSISTLTIQRTEQRDSAMYRCASSSGRNTEAFFGQGTRLTVV.

This chain links TRBV5-1 with TRBJ2-1; 8 bases are shared with TRBD2. Germline V gene data show CDR1 as SGHRS and CDR2 as YFSETQ. V shed 3 bases, J shed 0 bases, and the junction held 5 bases outside the gene matches. This CDR3 region has 16 residues. CDR3 sequence reads: CASSSGAGGSYNEQFF. In nucleotides, the CDR3 is TGCGCCAGCAGCTCCGGTGCGGGGGGCTCCTACAATGAGCAGTTCTTC.